These T cell receptor beta chains were read from a single sample in a study of TIL therapy for anti-PD-1-resistant metastatic lung cancer. Sequenced by immunoSEQ multiplex PCR; TCRdb stores in-frame clones only, minus some. The top ten clones hold just under 3% of a sample with more than 55,000 clones, about 81% of them seen once. The sample in question was blood, obtained at baseline. Source of these receptors: a person aged 25 to 80 with non-small cell lung cancer. CDR3s include the opening cysteine and the closing phenylalanine or tryptophan. The D gene is left open where the match is weak. Where a row states a size, it is once, few, many or the class of an expanded clone; other rows omit it.

V gene	clone size	D gene	J gene	CDR3 DNA	CDR3 protein
TRBV6-2/TRBV6-3	NA	NA	TRBJ1-1	TGTGCCAGCAGTTACAATGGCAGGAGGACTGAAGCTTTCTTT	CASSYNGRRTEAFF
TRBV19	NA	NA	TRBJ2-5	TGTGCCAGTAGTGCAGACAGGATCCTCCAAGAGACCCAGTACTTC	CASSADRILQETQYF
TRBV19	NA	TRBD2	TRBJ2-2	TGTGCCAGTACCATTAGCGGGGGGGCCTTTGGGGAGCTGTTTTTT	CASTISGGAFGELFF
TRBV4-1	NA	TRBD1	TRBJ2-1	TGCGCCAGCAGCCATCGGCTGATCTCCCTAAGAACAGGGGGCCAGGAGAATGAGCAGTTCTTC	CASSHRLISLRTGGQENEQFF
TRBV11-3	NA	NA	TRBJ2-3	TGTGCCAGCAGCCGGGACTCCACAGATACGCAGTATTTT	CASSRDSTDTQYF
TRBV5-4	NA	TRBD2	TRBJ2-3	TGTGCCAGCAGCCCGCTTCGCGCTGCGGGAGCCGGCACAGATACGCAGTATTTT	CASSPLRAAGAGTDTQYF
TRBV30	few	TRBD2	TRBJ2-1	TGTGCCTGGAGTGCTAGCGGGAGTGCTGAGCAGTTCTTC	CAWSASGSAEQFF
TRBV3-1/TRBV3-2	NA	TRBD2	TRBJ2-1	TGTGCCAGCAGCCGCATGGGACTAGCGAGAGGGGCAAATGAGCAGTTCTTC	CASSRMGLARGANEQFF
TRBV5-1	NA	TRBD1	TRBJ1-5	TGCGCCAGCAGCCCGACGACAGGGGGCTATCAGCCCCAGCATTTT	CASSPTTGGYQPQHF
TRBV7-2	medium-sized	TRBD2	TRBJ2-2	TGTGCCAGCAGGTCTAGACTAGCGGCTAACACCGGGGAGCTGTTTTTT	CASRSRLAANTGELFF
TRBV29-1	NA	NA	TRBJ2-1	TGCAGCGTTGAAGGTGTGTCGCGGAGCTCCTACAATGAGCAGTTCTTC	CSVEGVSRSSYNEQFF
TRBV6-4	NA	NA	TRBJ1-1	TGTGCCAGCAGTGTCGGGGGCGGCACTGAAGCTTTCTTT	CASSVGGGTEAFF
TRBV12-3/TRBV12-4	NA	TRBD2	TRBJ2-2	TGTGCCAGCAGAGCGGGAAACACCGGGGAGCTGTTTTTT	CASRAGNTGELFF
TRBV25-1	NA	NA	TRBJ2-1	TGTGCCAGCAGTGAATGGGAAGGCTCCTACAATGAGCAGTTCTTC	CASSEWEGSYNEQFF
TRBV15	few	TRBD1	TRBJ1-5	TGTGCCACCAGGTTAGACAGGGGGAAGAATCAGCCCCAGCATTTT	CATRLDRGKNQPQHF
TRBV9	NA	TRBD1	TRBJ1-6	TGTGCCAGCAGCGTCTCCGGGACAGGGAATTCACCCCTCCACTTT	CASSVSGTGNSPLHF
TRBV7-2	NA	TRBD2	TRBJ2-1	TGTGCCAGCAGCTTTAGCGGGAGCGCTGTTGAGCAGTTCTTC	CASSFSGSAVEQFF
TRBV11-3	NA	NA	TRBJ2-1	TGTGCCAGCAGCTTAGATAACCACTACAATGAGCAGTTCTTC	CASSLDNHYNEQFF
TRBV2	NA	NA	TRBJ1-5	TGTGCCACCACCGGGTTCGGTAATCAGCCCCAGCATTTT	CATTGFGNQPQHF
TRBV24-1	NA	NA	TRBJ1-5	TGTGCCACCAGTCCTACAGGGTGGCAGCCCCAGCATTTT	CATSPTGWQPQHF
TRBV7-3	NA	NA	TRBJ2-2	TGTGCCAGCAGCTTAACGGCTCGGGGCAGGGCCGGGGAGCTGTTTTTT	CASSLTARGRAGELFF
TRBV25-1	NA	NA	TRBJ1-1	TGTGCCAGCAGTGCAACAGGGATCACTGAAGCTTTCTTT	CASSATGITEAFF
TRBV12-3/TRBV12-4	NA	NA	TRBJ1-2	TGTGCCAGCAGGTCATACCGGGGGGGCTACACCTTC	CASRSYRGGYTF
TRBV29-1	NA	NA	TRBJ1-2	TGCAGCGTTGATCGTGCGACTAACTATGGCTACACCTTC	CSVDRATNYGYTF
TRBV24-1	NA	NA	TRBJ2-7	TGTGCCACCAGTGATTCAGGGGAGGGTTTCTACGAGCAGTACTTC	CATSDSGEGFYEQYF